Each of the 21 T cell receptor beta chains below was sequenced from the same sample in a study of blood T cells in healthy people across ages. Combining a sample-barcoded 5' primer with a J-beta primer mix, a second PCR ran for about 6 to 11 cycles. Each CDR3 protein gets one entry after TCRdb re-called the 5' RACE reads with MiXCR. The sample includes fewer than 800,000 distinct CDR3 sequences, 20% to 25% of them seen just once. Sequencing input: blood. The receptor source for this set is a man in his 70s in good health.

The CDR3 sequence is CAWSAWTSGHNEQFF. Written as DNA, the CDR3 is TGTGCCTGGAGTGCCTGGACTAGCGGACACAATGAGCAGTTCTTC. The rearrangement links TRBV30 to TRBJ2-1, with TRBD2 matching over 10 bases. The trim removed 1 base at V and 5 bases at J, leaving 5 bases unmatched. CDR3 length equals 15 residues. Germline CDR1 and CDR2: GTSNPN and SVGIG (reference sequence).

The V and J genes are TRBV6-1 and TRBJ2-7; D may be TRBD2 (5 bases). CDR3 length: 15 residues. Deletions cut 1 base from V and 4 bases from J, with 14 bases between. CDR1 and CDR2 (germline): MNHNS, SASEGT. The CDR3 DNA reads TGTGCCAGCAGTGAAGGGACTGTCTTGGGGTACGAGCAGTACTTC. The encoded protein is CASSEGTVLGYEQYF.

The chain combines TRBV29-1 with TRBJ2-1; no definite D call. There are 12 residues in the CDR3. CDR1 is SQVTM, CDR2 ANQGSEA, per germline. The V gene lost 4 bases and the J gene lost 4 bases, with 8 bases spanning the gap. CDR3 sequence: CSVGTDYNEQFF. The CDR3 DNA sequence: TGCAGCGTTGGTACAGATTACAATGAGCAGTTCTTC.

The J gene is TRBJ2-1, the V gene TRBV7-2; D is perhaps TRBD2 (6 bases). This CDR3 spans 13 amino acids. The germline V gene encodes CDR1 SGHTA and CDR2 FQGNSA. Trimming took 5 bases from V and 5 from J, leaving 10 bases between them. The CDR3 region is CASSPGTDNEQFF. The CDR3 region has the DNA TGTGCCAGCAGCCCCGGGACTGACAATGAGCAGTTCTTC.

This clonotype has a handful of counts. This chain connects TRBV20-1 to TRBJ1-4; D gene ambiguous. From germline, CDR1 is DFQATT and CDR2 SNEGSKA (reference sequence). Trimming pared 3 bases from V and 4 bases from J, leaving 9 bases between. The CDR3 is made up of 13 amino acids. The CDR3 reads CSASRRHNEKLFF. CDR3 sequence (DNA): TGCAGTGCTAGTAGACGGCATAATGAAAAACTGTTTTTT.

This clonotype appeared a few times. The genes are TRBV7-3 and TRBJ2-2, with D hard to call. Germline CDR1 and CDR2: SGHTA and FQGTGA. Trimming shortened V by 6 bases and J by 4 bases, and 9 bases separated the two germline ends. CDR3 length: 13 residues. Here the CDR3 DNA reads TGTGCCAGCAGTCCCGACGGCACCGGGGAGCTGTTTTTT. Translation gives CASSPDGTGELFF.

Many counts were recorded for this clonotype. The genes are TRBV5-1 and TRBJ2-2; 10 bases match TRBD2. Per germline, CDR1 SGHRS and CDR2 YFSETQ. This CDR3 is built from 18 residues. The ends lost 0 bases at V and 5 bases at J; junction bases unmatched: 10. The CDR3 is CASSLDRASGRATGELFF. The CDR3 DNA reads TGCGCCAGCAGCTTGGACCGGGCTAGCGGGAGAGCAACCGGGGAGCTGTTTTTT.

The table lists this clonotype with a count of one. V usage is TRBV4-1 and J usage is TRBJ2-4, with D unclear. Trimming left V 1 base short and J 0 bases short, with 10 bases between. This CDR3 has 16 amino acids. Germline CDR1 reads MGHRA; CDR2 reads YSYEKL. This chain's CDR3 is CASSQGSLLAKNIQYF. The CDR3 DNA reads as TGCGCCAGCAGCCAAGGGAGTCTTCTAGCCAAAAACATTCAGTACTTC.

The V gene is TRBV5-1, the J gene TRBJ2-7; 7 bases match TRBD1. This CDR3 has 13 residues. CDR1 and CDR2 (germline): SGHRS, YFSETQ. With V trimmed by 4 bases and J by 3 bases, 4 bases remained unmatched. CDR3 sequence reads: CASSRTGYYEQYF. The CDR3 coding sequence is TGCGCCAGCAGCAGGACAGGTTACTACGAGCAGTACTTC. Variable domain in full (rest from reference TRBV5-1 and TRBJ2-7): KAGVTQTPRYLIKTRGQQVTLSCSPISGHRSVSWYQQTPGQGLQFLFEYFSETQRNKGNFPGRFSGRQFSNSRSEMNVSTLELGDSALYLCASSRTGYYEQYFGPGTRLTVT.

This chain's CDR3 is CSARDPTSESYEQYF. For the CDR3, the DNA is TGCAGTGCTAGAGATCCAACTAGCGAATCCTACGAGCAGTACTTC. The chain uses TRBV20-1 and TRBJ2-7, with 7 bases aligning to TRBD2. Germline V gene lookup returns CDR1 DFQATT and CDR2 SNEGSKA (reference sequence). This CDR3 has 15 residues. J was trimmed by 1 base and V by 0 bases; bases with no gene match: 6.

This chain links TRBV2 with TRBJ2-5; D gene uncertain. V dropped 7 bases and J dropped 5 bases, with 17 bases sitting between them. The CDR3 is 14 amino acids. Looked up from germline, CDR1 is SNHLY and CDR2 is FYNNEI. In DNA form, the CDR3 reads TGTGCCAGCAACCGAGACCGTCAGGCTGAGACCCAGTACTTC. This gives the protein CASNRDRQAETQYF.

This chain uses TRBV12-3 or TRBV12-4 with TRBJ2-3, with D unresolved. Trimming shortened V by 6 bases and J by 1 base, and 5 bases separated the two germline ends. CDR3 length equals 12 residues. This CDR3 is CASRDGTDTQYF. The CDR3 coding sequence is TGTGCCAGCAGGGACGGCACAGATACGCAGTATTTT.

V is TRBV20-1 and J is TRBJ1-2; D not resolved. Germline CDR1 is DFQATT and CDR2 is SNEGSKA (reference sequence). This CDR3 region has 11 residues. V shed 4 bases and J shed 2 bases, with 5 bases lying between them. This chain's CDR3 is CSANRNYGYTF. CDR3 DNA: TGCAGTGCTAACCGGAACTATGGCTACACCTTC.

The chain uses TRBV11-2 and TRBJ2-7; D unclear. The germline V gene has CDR1 SGHAT and CDR2 FQNNGV. The CDR3 runs to 12 residues. V dropped 1 base and J dropped 5 bases, with 6 bases sitting between them. Here the CDR3 reads CASSLVFHEQYF. DNA of the CDR3: TGTGCCAGCAGCTTAGTATTCCACGAGCAGTACTTC. The variable domain in full, with the rest retrieved from reference TRBV11-2 and TRBJ2-7, is EAGVAQSPRYKIIEKRQSVAFWCNPISGHATLYWYQQILGQGPKLLIQFQNNGVVDDSQLPKDRFSAERLKGVDSTLKIQPAKLEDSAVYLCASSLVFHEQYFGPGTRLTVT.

The sample holds one count of this clonotype. The germline gene is not matched at one end of the junction; a read error may be the cause. This chain connects TRBV6-1 to TRBJ2-7; a weak D match, TRBD2 (5 bases). CDR1 and CDR2 from the germline V gene are MNHNS and SASEGT. The CDR3 contains 15 residues. The CDR3 loop is CTSSVTDGRSYEQYF. Written as DNA, the CDR3 is TGTACCAGCAGTGTTACCGATGGGAGATCCTACGAACAGTACTTC.

This clonotype was observed at least ten times. This chain joins TRBV7-2 and TRBJ2-5; 7 bases agree with TRBD2. Germline CDR1 and CDR2: SGHTA and FQGNSA. Unmatched junction bases numbered 4, after V lost 5 bases and J lost 4 bases. The CDR3 is 13 amino acids. CDR3 residues: CASSETGGETQYF. Here the CDR3 DNA reads TGTGCCAGCAGCGAGACGGGAGGAGAGACCCAGTACTTC.

The rearrangement uses TRBV6-5 and TRBJ2-2, with TRBD2 matching over 14 bases. After removal of 2 bases from V and 5 bases from J, the junction contained 4 bases not matched to a gene. The CDR3 length is 17 residues. In germline, CDR1 is MNHEY, CDR2 SVGAGI. The DNA of the CDR3 is TGTGCCAGCAGTTACCCGGGACTAGCGGGAGAAACCGGGGAGCTGTTTTTT. Encoded protein: CASSYPGLAGETGELFF.

In this sample, this clonotype turned up a few times. V and J are TRBV6-5 and TRBJ1-5; TRBD1 aligns across 7 bases. Losses at the gene ends were 6 bases for V and 4 bases for J; bases not matched to a gene: 3. This CDR3 comprises 13 residues. Germline values: CDR1 MNHEY, CDR2 SVGAGI. Here the CDR3 reads CASRDRLNQPQHF. The CDR3 DNA reads as TGTGCCAGCAGGGACAGGCTAAATCAGCCCCAGCATTTT.

The V gene is TRBV20-1, the J gene TRBJ2-3, with D perhaps matching TRBD1 (5 bases). Germline V CDR1 and CDR2: DFQATT, SNEGSKA (reference sequence). The CDR3 has 11 amino acids. The CDR3 sequence: CSFDSTDTQYF. DNA for the CDR3: TGCAGCTTCGACAGTACAGATACGCAGTATTTT.

This chain uses TRBV20-1 with TRBJ2-5, with 10 bases fitting TRBD2. The CDR3 covers 14 residues. Trimming removed 6 bases from V and 5 bases from J; junction bases left unmatched: 9. Germline loops: CDR1 DFQATT, CDR2 SNEGSKA (reference sequence). CDR3 coding DNA: TGCAGTGCCAGCCTAGCGGGAGTGGTGGAGACCCAGTACTTC. It translates to CSASLAGVVETQYF.

This clonotype showed up many times. The V and J genes are TRBV6-5 and TRBJ2-2; 8 bases are a match to TRBD2. V was clipped by 2 bases and J by 6 bases; unmatched bases: 14. The CDR3 totals 18 residues. Germline lookup yields CDR1 MNHEY and CDR2 SVGAGI. The CDR3 DNA follows: TGTGCCAGCAGTTACAAGTTAGCGGGGAGTTTTTTTTCCGGGGAGCTGTTTTTT. Translated, it gives CASSYKLAGSFFSGELFF.